This T cell receptor beta chain stems from a study of T-cell reconstitution after alpha-beta-depleted transplantation in children. Study results and limitations: About two months after transplant, alpha-beta T cells reportedly came from several hundred expanded graft clones. Newly produced T cells mostly provided counts and TCRbeta diversity after one year, as hyperexpanded clones declined. Some patients owed their high day-60 TCRbeta diversity to surviving recipient T cells and thymic progenitors.

The CDR3 runs to 14 residues. Germline V gene sequence: CDR1 SNHLY, CDR2 FYNNEI. V shed 7 bases, J shed 8 bases, and the junction held 10 bases outside the gene matches. This clonotype was seen a handful of times. Its antigen is currently unknown. Preparing the TCRbeta library involved the use of unique molecular identifiers. TCRdb independently ran MiXCR on the PCR reads; one entry per CDR3 protein. The table lists 500,000 or so distinct CDR3 sequences, about an eighth of them singletons, with 11% to 15% in the top ten. The chain links TRBV2 to TRBJ1-2; TRBD1 agrees at 10 bases. The sample in question was PBMCs, mostly from graft donor cells, obtained 180 days after TCRalphabeta/CD19-depleted stem cell transplant. The TCR comes from a female patient aged 2-15 years who had a stem cell transplant for aplastic anemia, so the T cells may come from the graft donor. The CDR3 loop is CASKGDRGQKGYTF. The CDR3 DNA is TGTGCCAGCAAAGGTGACAGGGGGCAGAAAGGCTACACCTTC.